This passage covers 25 T cell receptor beta chains from one sample sequenced in a study of sequential checkpoint blockade in melanoma (dated by TCRdb to 2018 to 2020). The treatment or condition label, as the study defines it: randomized to nivolumab then ipilimumab (arm A) or the reverse (arm B). The library was built by means of the immunoSEQ multiplex PCR assay. TCRdb limited this immuneACCESS table to in-frame rearrangements with V and J called. A share of clones is missing; checked studies link under half to unresolved V genes, and the rest is unexplained. This sample has around 11,000 clones in its table, and around 69% of those were observed once. Roughly 27% of the sample belongs to the ten largest clones. Sequencing was performed on CD8+ T cells sorted from blood (inferred from file names), taken from a patient given nivolumab and ipilimumab in sequence. These receptors originate from a human donor with melanoma.

The chain combines TRBV27 with TRBJ2-7, with D perhaps TRBD2 (6 bases). In germline, CDR1 is MNHEY, CDR2 SMNVEV (reference sequence). V lost 0 bases and J 5 bases, leaving 8 bases between the germline ends. The CDR3 is 13 amino acids. The CDR3 spells CASSLSAGNEQYF. CDR3 nucleotides: TGTGCCAGCAGTTTATCAGCGGGTAACGAGCAGTACTTC.

V and J are TRBV30 and TRBJ1-2; the D is unclear. The CDR3 spans 11 residues. Germline V gene data show CDR1 as GTSNPN and CDR2 as SVGIG (reference sequence). Trimming removed 3 bases from V and 3 bases from J, with 5 bases in between. CDR3 coding DNA: TGTGCCTGGAGCCGGGACTATGGCTACACCTTC. The encoded protein is CAWSRDYGYTF.

The chain couples TRBV4-3 to TRBJ1-6; 8 nucleotides line up with TRBD1. Trimming cost V 1 base and J 10 bases; bases outside gene matches: 12. Germline CDR1 reads LGHNA; CDR2 reads YSLEER. The CDR3 length is 17 residues. The CDR3 is CASSQVIQDRAKSPLHF. CDR3 nucleotide sequence: TGCGCCAGCAGCCAAGTAATCCAGGACAGGGCCAAATCACCCCTCCACTTT.

This clone was counted a single time. This sequence joins TRBV9 and TRBJ2-7, with D perhaps matching TRBD1 (7 bases). V was shortened by 2 bases and J by 3 bases, with 15 bases between the two germline ends. The CDR3 loop spans 15 amino acids. Germline V CDR1 and CDR2: SGDLS, YYNGEE. The CDR3 here is CASSVSGGRSYEQYF. The CDR3 bases are TGTGCCAGCAGCGTCTCAGGGGGGCGAAGCTACGAGCAGTACTTC.

Here the CDR3 reads CASSKSGASKNIQYF. The CDR3 nucleotides read TGTGCCAGCAGCAAATCAGGGGCTTCCAAAAACATTCAGTACTTC. J is TRBJ2-4 and V is TRBV21-1; TRBD1, the D gene given by the table, was not confirmed from the DNA. TRBV21-1 is a listed pseudogene. The CDR3 is made up of 15 amino acids.

To note about this clone: This sample also contains other DNA sequences that code for the same CDR3. The chain employs TRBV27 and TRBJ2-7; the D gene is possibly TRBD2 (6 bases). Germline CDR1 is MNHEY and CDR2 is SMNVEV (reference sequence). This CDR3 spans 16 amino acids. Between the trimmed V and J ends, which lost 7 bases and 0 bases, there was a span of 19 bases. The CDR3 region is CASTPSVGLNSYEQYF. CDR3 in DNA: TGTGCCAGCACCCCCTCCGTGGGACTTAACTCCTACGAGCAGTACTTC.

The chain employs TRBV5-1 and TRBJ2-1; D might be TRBD2 (5 bases). Trimming took off 3 bases at V and 8 bases at J, with 12 bases between the two ends. The CDR3 runs to 13 residues. Germline V gene sequence: CDR1 SGHRS, CDR2 YFSETQ. CDR3 amino acids: CASSSTGWDEQFF. The CDR3 DNA sequence: TGCGCCAGCAGCTCGACGGGGTGGGATGAGCAGTTCTTC.

In nucleotides, the CDR3 is TGTGCCAGCAGTTTCCCCGGGACAGGGGGAACCATATATTTT. It specifies CASSFPGTGGTIYF. The chain couples TRBV28 to TRBJ1-3; 11 bases match TRBD1. Trimming at V came to 3 bases and at J to 10 bases, leaving 5 bases not matched to a gene. Germline CDR1 reads MDHEN; CDR2 reads SYDVKM. The CDR3 contains 14 residues.

The chain joins TRBV4-1 to TRBJ2-2; no reliable D call. Germline CDR1 MGHRA, CDR2 YSYEKL. The CDR3 consists of 17 residues. The ends were cut back, 5 bases at V and 7 bases at J, with 23 bases in the middle. The CDR3 spells CASSSRGEQNKGGELFF. CDR3 DNA: TGCGCCAGCAGCTCACGTGGTGAACAGAACAAAGGCGGGGAGCTGTTTTTT.

This chain joins TRBV7-9 and TRBJ1-1, with D unclear. Trimming removed 5 bases from V and 8 bases from J, with 12 bases in between. The CDR3 is 12 residues long. CDR1 and CDR2 from the germline V gene are SEHNR and FQNEAQ (reference sequence). The chain's CDR3 is CASSGGSWEAFF. The CDR3, as DNA: TGTGCCAGCAGCGGAGGGAGTTGGGAAGCTTTCTTT.

This chain links TRBV4-1 with TRBJ2-5, with TRBD2 identical over 9 bases. This CDR3 is built from 14 residues. The trim removed 1 base at V and 7 bases at J, leaving 4 bases unmatched. The germline V gene encodes CDR1 MGHRA and CDR2 YSYEKL. For the CDR3, the DNA is TGCGCCAGCAGCCAAGCAGGGCGGGAGGGGACCCAGTACTTC. Amino acid sequence: CASSQAGREGTQYF.

The gene calls are TRBV6-5 and TRBJ1-5; D is perhaps TRBD1 (6 bases). The germline V gene encodes CDR1 MNHEY and CDR2 SVGAGI. The length of the CDR3 is 13 residues. The V end lost 8 bases, the J end lost 5 bases, and 13 bases lay between the germline ends. CDR3 in DNA: TGTGCCAGCGGGAACAGGGAATATCAGCCCCAGCATTTT. Protein product: CASGNREYQPQHF.

The chain joins TRBV4-1 to TRBJ1-2; D is uncertain. Germline CDR1 and CDR2: MGHRA and YSYEKL. Trimming cost V 0 bases and J 5 bases, with 19 bases left between them. This CDR3 comprises 17 residues. The CDR3 sequence is CASSQDPPKSSGYGYTF. In nucleotides, the CDR3 is TGCGCCAGCAGCCAAGACCCCCCGAAGTCTAGTGGGTATGGCTACACCTTC.

Within the sample, this clone is medium-sized. The V call is TRBV7-6, the J call TRBJ2-1; 8 positions agree with TRBD1. The CDR3 sequence is 13 residues long. The junction had 3 bases not matched to a gene; V was cut back by 1 base and J by 10 bases. Germline CDR1 is SGHVS and CDR2 is FNYEAQ. The DNA for the CDR3 is TGTGCCAGCAGCTTAGGGGACAGGCTAGAGCAGTTCTTC. Protein sequence: CASSLGDRLEQFF.

The chain couples TRBV28 to TRBJ2-7; possibly TRBD1 for D (6 bases). The germline V gene encodes CDR1 MDHEN and CDR2 SYDVKM. With 2 bases removed from V and 3 bases from J, the gap between germline ends came to 11 bases. CDR3 size: 14 residues. CDR3 protein: CASSLQGIIYEQYF. The CDR3 bases are TGTGCCAGCAGTTTACAGGGGATTATCTACGAGCAGTACTTC.

The rearrangement uses TRBV4-1 and TRBJ2-3; D ambiguous. V gave up 4 bases and J gave up 6 bases, with 14 bases separating them. Per germline, CDR1 MGHRA and CDR2 YSYEKL. The CDR3 is 14 residues long. CDR3 sequence (DNA): TGCGCCAGCAGCCTCCCACGGTACGGGGATACGCAGTATTTT. This gives the protein CASSLPRYGDTQYF.

The sample holds one count of this clone. J is TRBJ2-1 and V is TRBV29-1, with no clear D. V lost 7 bases, J lost 8 bases, and 12 bases lay in between. CDR1 and CDR2 from the germline V gene are SQVTM and ANQGSEA. The CDR3 is 11 residues long. This CDR3 reads CSAWAFDEQFF. CDR3 nucleotide sequence: TGCAGCGCGTGGGCCTTCGATGAGCAGTTCTTC.

There are a few counts of this clone. The chain carries TRBV28 and TRBJ1-5, with TRBD1 identical over 8 bases. Trimming took 7 bases from V and 2 from J; bases not matched to a gene: 10. The length of the CDR3 is 16 residues. Germline CDR1 reads MDHEN; CDR2 reads SYDVKM. The CDR3 region has the DNA TGTGCCAGCAACTTGCAGGGGGCAGGCGGCAATCAGCCCCAGCATTTT. It is translated as CASNLQGAGGNQPQHF.

This clone was counted a few times. The chain employs TRBV13 and TRBJ1-2, with 10 positions matching TRBD1. CDR1 is PRHDT, CDR2 FYEKMQ, per germline (reference sequence). V trimming: 5 bases; J trimming: 5 bases; junction bases outside the gene matches: 8. The CDR3 covers 15 residues. The CDR3 coding sequence is TGTGCCAGCAGCCCAGGGACAGGGGAGGGGTATGGCTACACCTTC. Its translation: CASSPGTGEGYGYTF.

V usage is TRBV4-3 and J usage is TRBJ1-4; no reliable D call. The CDR3 totals 15 residues. The germline gives CDR1 LGHNA, CDR2 YSLEER. V lost 4 bases to trimming and J lost 4 bases, with 13 bases between them. The CDR3, as DNA: TGCGCCAGCAGCCCGATGGAACAGATTAATGAAAAACTGTTTTTT. It codes for CASSPMEQINEKLFF.

V and J are TRBV5-4 and TRBJ2-2, with D perhaps matching TRBD1 (6 bases). The CDR3 consists of 15 residues. Germline V gene lookup returns CDR1 SGHNT and CDR2 YYREEE (reference sequence). V gave up 3 bases and J gave up 2 bases, with 11 bases separating them. The CDR3 loop is CASSSPGTNTGELFF. The CDR3 region has the DNA TGTGCCAGCAGCTCCCCCGGGACAAACACCGGGGAGCTGTTTTTT.

The chain employs TRBV28 and TRBJ2-7; D is ambiguous. The CDR3 runs 13 residues. Per the germline V gene, CDR1 is MDHEN and CDR2 is SYDVKM. V gave up 10 bases and J gave up 6 bases, with 19 bases separating them. CDR3 coding DNA: TGTGCCACCTCCAGCCTGCGGCGTGGCGAGCAGTACTTC. Translating gives CATSSLRRGEQYF.

This clone was recorded only once. The chain employs TRBV4-1 and TRBJ1-5, with D unresolved. Germline values: CDR1 MGHRA, CDR2 YSYEKL. The CDR3 has 16 residues. V was shortened by 0 bases and J by 0 bases, with 9 bases between the two germline ends. The CDR3 protein is CASSQERGYSNQPQHF. CDR3 bases: TGCGCCAGCAGCCAAGAAAGAGGTTATAGCAATCAGCCCCAGCATTTT.

The chain employs TRBV6-5 and TRBJ2-5; weak D call: TRBD1 (6 bases). Trimming removed 4 bases from V and 7 bases from J, with 16 bases in between. Germline CDR1 MNHEY, CDR2 SVGAGI. The CDR3 loop spans 14 amino acids. The CDR3 coding sequence is TGTGCCAGCAGTTTGGGGGACACCCCATTGACCCAGTACTTC. As protein: CASSLGDTPLTQYF.

This clone was recorded once. This rearrangement joins TRBV2 to TRBJ1-2; 9 bases agree with TRBD1. The CDR3 runs to 15 residues. Germline V CDR1 and CDR2: SNHLY, FYNNEI. V gave up 4 bases and J gave up 8 bases; unmatched junction bases: 11. The CDR3 region is CASSATGTGIGGYTF. Written as DNA, the CDR3 is TGTGCCAGCAGTGCCACCGGGACAGGGATTGGAGGCTACACCTTC.